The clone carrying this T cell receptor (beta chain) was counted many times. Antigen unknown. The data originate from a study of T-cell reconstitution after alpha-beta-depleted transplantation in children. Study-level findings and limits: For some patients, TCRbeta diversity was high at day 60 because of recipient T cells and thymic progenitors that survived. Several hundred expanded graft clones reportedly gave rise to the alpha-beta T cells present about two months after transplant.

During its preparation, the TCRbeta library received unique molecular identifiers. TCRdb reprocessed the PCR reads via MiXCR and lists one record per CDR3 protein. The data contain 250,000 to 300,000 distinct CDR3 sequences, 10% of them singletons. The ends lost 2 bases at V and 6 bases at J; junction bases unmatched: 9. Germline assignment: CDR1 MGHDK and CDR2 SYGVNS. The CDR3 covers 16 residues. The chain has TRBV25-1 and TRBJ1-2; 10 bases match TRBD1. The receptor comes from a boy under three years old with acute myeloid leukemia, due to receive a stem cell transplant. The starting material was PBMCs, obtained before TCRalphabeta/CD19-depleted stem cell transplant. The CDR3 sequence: CASSERSGTGVNGYTF. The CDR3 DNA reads TGTGCCAGCAGTGAAAGATCCGGGACAGGGGTTAATGGCTACACCTTC.